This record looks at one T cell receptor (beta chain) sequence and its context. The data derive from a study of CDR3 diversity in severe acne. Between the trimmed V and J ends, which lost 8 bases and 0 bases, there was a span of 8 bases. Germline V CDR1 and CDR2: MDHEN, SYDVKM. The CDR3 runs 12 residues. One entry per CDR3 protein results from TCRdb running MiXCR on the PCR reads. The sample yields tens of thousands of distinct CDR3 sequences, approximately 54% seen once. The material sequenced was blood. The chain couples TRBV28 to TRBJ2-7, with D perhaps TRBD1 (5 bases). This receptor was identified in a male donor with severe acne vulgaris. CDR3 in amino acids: CASGAGSYEQYF. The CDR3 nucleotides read TGTGCCAGCGGGGCCGGCTCCTACGAGCAGTACTTC.